Listed below are T cell receptor beta chains from one sample, sequenced in a study of blood T cell repertoires in COVID-19. Assay used: immunoSEQ multiplex PCR; TCRdb lists only in-frame clones, some missing. The data contain approximately 220,000 clones, about four fifths of them seen just once; the ten biggest clones take up about 4.6%. The sequencing sample was made of PBMCs or T cells enriched from blood (not recorded which). The receptors come from a woman aged 45-60 years who had been exposed to COVID-19. The CDR3 runs from the conserved cysteine through the conserved F or W. The order of the fields is V gene, D gene, J gene, clone size, CDR3 DNA, CDR3 protein. A D gene is named only where the DNA matches it firmly. Clone size is shown for a subset of rows, as once, few, many or a class of expanded clone.

>TRBV11-2|-|TRBJ1-1|-
TGTGCCAGCAACCCCCTCCCCGGCACTGAAGCTTTCTTT
CASNPLPGTEAFF
>TRBV5-8|-|TRBJ1-5|-
TGTGCCAGCAGCCCAGGGTTTTTGGGCAATCAGCCCCAGCATTTT
CASSPGFLGNQPQHF
>TRBV18|-|TRBJ1-1|-
TGTGCCAGCTCATTCAACAGGGCCGGCACTGAAGCTTTCTTT
CASSFNRAGTEAFF
>TRBV3-1/TRBV3-2|-|TRBJ1-2|-
TGTGCCAGCAGCCAAGTTACAGGAGGGAACTATGGCTACACCTTC
CASSQVTGGNYGYTF
>TRBV21-1|-|TRBJ1-5|-
TGTGCCAGCAGCTTACCGGGACAGGGCCCCGTTAGCAATCAGCCCCAGCATTTT
CASSLPGQGPVSNQPQHF
>TRBV28|-|TRBJ1-5|few
TGTGCCAGCATCGACATCAGGGTTGGGTCTAATCAGCCCCAGCATTTT
CASIDIRVGSNQPQHF
>TRBV6-5|-|TRBJ1-1|-
TGTGCCGCGCGGAGGGGCAAGAACACTGAAGCTTTCTTT
CAARRGKNTEAFF
>TRBV5-1|-|TRBJ1-3|once
TGCGCCAGCAGCTCCAGGGTACAACAACCTGGAAACACCATATATTTT
CASSSRVQQPGNTIYF
>TRBV11-2|-|TRBJ1-2|-
TGTGCCAGCAGCTTCCGCGGGGCAGGGCGTGGCTACACCTTC
CASSFRGAGRGYTF
>TRBV29-1|-|TRBJ1-2|-
TGCAGCGCTGGGGGGGCTTACGCTGGCTACACCTTC
CSAGGAYAGYTF
>TRBV6-4|TRBD1|TRBJ1-5|few
TGTGCCAGCAGTCAAGACAGGGAAGGGGCCGATCAGCCCCAGCATTTT
CASSQDREGADQPQHF
>TRBV6-5|-|TRBJ1-1|once
TGTGCCAGCAGTCCCCCAGGTGATGGTTTCTTT
CASSPPGDGFF
>TRBV27|-|TRBJ1-5|-
TGTGCCAGCAGCCGGGCAGGGAATCAGCCCCAGCATTTT
CASSRAGNQPQHF
>TRBV28|TRBD1|TRBJ2-5|-
TGTGCCAGCAGTGGGACAGTCCTCGAAAGGACCCAGTACTTC
CASSGTVLERTQYF
>TRBV19|TRBD1|TRBJ1-5|-
TGTGCCAGTAGGGTGACAGGGGGCCCTTATAGCAATCAGCCCCAGCATTTT
CASRVTGGPYSNQPQHF
>TRBV29-1|TRBD1|TRBJ2-3|-
TGCAGCGTTGAATTAGGCAGAGGGGGCAGGGATACGCAGTATTTT
CSVELGRGGRDTQYF
>TRBV7-9|TRBD1|TRBJ1-6|once
TGTGCCAGCAGTTCAGGGCAGGGGGGATCACCCCTCCACTTT
CASSSGQGGSPLHF
>TRBV28|TRBD1|TRBJ1-6|-
TGTGCCAGCAGTTTAACAGGGGGAAGATCACCCCTCCACTTT
CASSLTGGRSPLHF
>TRBV20-1|-|TRBJ2-2|-
TGCAGTGCTAGTATGGCGGGTGACACCGGGGAGCTGTTTTTT
CSASMAGDTGELFF
>TRBV5-6|-|TRBJ2-7|-
TGTGCCAGCAGCCCCGCAGGGGTCAGGTACGAGCAGTACTTC
CASSPAGVRYEQYF
>TRBV5-6|TRBD1|TRBJ1-4|once
TGTGCCAGCAGCTCCCTCCCTAAGGGGGCGACTAATGAAAAACTGTTTTTT
CASSSLPKGATNEKLFF
>TRBV4-1|TRBD1|TRBJ1-3|once
TGCGCCAGCAGCCCTCAAGCAGACAGGGCAAGGAACACCATATATTTT
CASSPQADRARNTIYF